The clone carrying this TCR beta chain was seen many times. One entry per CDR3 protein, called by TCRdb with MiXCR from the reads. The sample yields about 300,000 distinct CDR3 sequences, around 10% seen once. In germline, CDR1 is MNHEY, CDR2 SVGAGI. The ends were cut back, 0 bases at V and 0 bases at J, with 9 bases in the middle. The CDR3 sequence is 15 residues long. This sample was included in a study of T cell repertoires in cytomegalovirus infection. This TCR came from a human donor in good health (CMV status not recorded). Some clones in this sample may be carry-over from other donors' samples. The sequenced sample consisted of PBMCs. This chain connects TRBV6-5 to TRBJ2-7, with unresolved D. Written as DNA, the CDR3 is TGTGCCAGCAGTTACTCGTATAGCAGCTCCTACGAGCAGTACGTC. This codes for CASSYSYSSSYEQYV.